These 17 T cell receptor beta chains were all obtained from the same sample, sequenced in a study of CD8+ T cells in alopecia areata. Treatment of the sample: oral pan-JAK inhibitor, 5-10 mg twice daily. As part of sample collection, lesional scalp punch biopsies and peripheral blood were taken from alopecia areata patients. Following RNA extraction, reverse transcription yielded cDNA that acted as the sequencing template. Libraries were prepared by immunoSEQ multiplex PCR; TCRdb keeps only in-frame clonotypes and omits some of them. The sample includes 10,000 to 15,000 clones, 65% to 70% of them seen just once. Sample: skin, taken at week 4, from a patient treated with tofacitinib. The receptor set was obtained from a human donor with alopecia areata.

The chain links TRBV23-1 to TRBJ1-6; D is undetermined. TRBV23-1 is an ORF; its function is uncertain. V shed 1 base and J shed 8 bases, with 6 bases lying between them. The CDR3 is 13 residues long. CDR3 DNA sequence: TGCGCCAGCAGTCAATGGTCAGATTCACCCCTCCACTTT. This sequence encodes CASSQWSDSPLHF.

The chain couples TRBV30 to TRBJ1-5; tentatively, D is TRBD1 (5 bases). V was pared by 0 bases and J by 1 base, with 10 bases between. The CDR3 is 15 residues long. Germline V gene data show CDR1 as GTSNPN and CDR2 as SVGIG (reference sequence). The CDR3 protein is CAWSVGGRSNQPQHF. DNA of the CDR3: TGTGCCTGGAGTGTCGGGGGAAGAAGCAATCAGCCCCAGCATTTT.

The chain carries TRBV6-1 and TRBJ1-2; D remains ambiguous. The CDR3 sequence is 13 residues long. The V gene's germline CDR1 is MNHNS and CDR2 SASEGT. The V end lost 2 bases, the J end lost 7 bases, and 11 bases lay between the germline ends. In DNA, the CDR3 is TGTGCCAGCAGTGAAAGGAGTACCGTTGGCTACACCTTC. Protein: CASSERSTVGYTF.

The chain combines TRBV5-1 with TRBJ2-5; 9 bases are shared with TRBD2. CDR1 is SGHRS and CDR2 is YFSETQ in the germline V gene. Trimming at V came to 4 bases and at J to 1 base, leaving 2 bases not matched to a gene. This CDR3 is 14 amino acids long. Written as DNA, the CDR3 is TGCGCCAGCAGCCTACTAGCGGGCCAAGAGACCCAGTACTTC. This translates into CASSLLAGQETQYF.

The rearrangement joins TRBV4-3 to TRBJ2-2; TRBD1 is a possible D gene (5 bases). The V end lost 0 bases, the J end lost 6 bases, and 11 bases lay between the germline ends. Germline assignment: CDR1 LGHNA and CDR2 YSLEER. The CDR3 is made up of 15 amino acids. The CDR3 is CASSQDEGAPGELFF. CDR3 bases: TGCGCCAGCAGCCAAGATGAAGGGGCCCCCGGGGAGCTGTTTTTT.

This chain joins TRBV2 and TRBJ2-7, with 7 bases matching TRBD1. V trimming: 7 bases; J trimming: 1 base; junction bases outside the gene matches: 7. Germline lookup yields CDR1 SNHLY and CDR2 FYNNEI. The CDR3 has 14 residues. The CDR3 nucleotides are TGTGCCAGCAAGATACAGGGGTTTTCCTACGAGCAGTACTTC. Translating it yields CASKIQGFSYEQYF.

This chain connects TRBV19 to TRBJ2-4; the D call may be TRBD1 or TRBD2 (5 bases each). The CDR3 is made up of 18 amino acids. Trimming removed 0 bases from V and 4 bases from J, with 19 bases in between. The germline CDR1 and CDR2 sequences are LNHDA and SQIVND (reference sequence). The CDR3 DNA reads TGTGCCAGTAGTATAGACGGGGCTCCGGTAGGCCAGAAAAACATTCAGTACTTC. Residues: CASSIDGAPVGQKNIQYF.

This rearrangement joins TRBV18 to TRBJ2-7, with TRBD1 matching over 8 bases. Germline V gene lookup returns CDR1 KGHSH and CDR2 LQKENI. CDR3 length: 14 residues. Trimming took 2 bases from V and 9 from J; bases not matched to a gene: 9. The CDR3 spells CASSPGTGYRGQYF. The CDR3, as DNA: TGTGCCAGCTCACCAGGGACAGGTTACAGAGGGCAGTACTTC.

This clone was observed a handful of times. The CDR3 loop is CASSLGWTQNTEAFF. CDR3 sequence (DNA): TGTGCCAGCAGCTTGGGGTGGACCCAGAACACTGAAGCTTTCTTT. This rearrangement joins TRBV5-5 to TRBJ1-1; D remains unclear. This CDR3 is built from 15 residues. Germline V lookup: CDR1 SGHKS, CDR2 YYEKEE (reference sequence). The ends were cut back, 0 bases at V and 1 base at J, with 10 bases in the middle.

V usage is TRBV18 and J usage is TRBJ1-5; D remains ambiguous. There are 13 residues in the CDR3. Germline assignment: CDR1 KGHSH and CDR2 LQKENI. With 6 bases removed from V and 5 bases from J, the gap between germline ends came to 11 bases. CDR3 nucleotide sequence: TGTGCCAGCTCGGACCTTTGGGATCAGCCCCAGCATTTT. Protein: CASSDLWDQPQHF.

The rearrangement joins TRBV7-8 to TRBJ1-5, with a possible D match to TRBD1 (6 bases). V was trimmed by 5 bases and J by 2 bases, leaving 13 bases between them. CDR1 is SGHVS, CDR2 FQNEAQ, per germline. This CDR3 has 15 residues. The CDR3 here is CASSKGGAGNQPQHF. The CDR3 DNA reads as TGTGCCAGCAGCAAGGGGGGCGCGGGCAATCAGCCCCAGCATTTT.

CDR3 residues: CASSPLLGGAHEQYF. CDR3 sequence (DNA): TGTGCCAGCAGCCCTCTCTTGGGGGGGGCCCACGAGCAGTACTTC. The chain is built from TRBV7-9 and TRBJ2-5; weak D call: TRBD2 (7 bases). The closer fit of TRBJ2-7 to the DNA end suggests the J call may be wrong. The CDR3 consists of 15 residues. Germline V gives CDR1 SEHNR, CDR2 FQNEAQ (reference sequence).

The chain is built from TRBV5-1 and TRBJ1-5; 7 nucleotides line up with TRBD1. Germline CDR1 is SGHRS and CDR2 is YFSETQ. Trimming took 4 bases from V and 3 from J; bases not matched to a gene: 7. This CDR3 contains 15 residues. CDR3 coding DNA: TGCGCCAGCAGCCTTCAGGGGGGAATCAATCAGCCCCAGCATTTT. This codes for CASSLQGGINQPQHF.

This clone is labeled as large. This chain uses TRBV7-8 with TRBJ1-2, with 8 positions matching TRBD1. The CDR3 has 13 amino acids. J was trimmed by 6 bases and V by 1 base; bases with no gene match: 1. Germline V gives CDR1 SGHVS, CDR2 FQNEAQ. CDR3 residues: CASSLGTGNGYTF. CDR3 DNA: TGTGCCAGCAGCTTAGGGACAGGGAATGGCTACACCTTC.

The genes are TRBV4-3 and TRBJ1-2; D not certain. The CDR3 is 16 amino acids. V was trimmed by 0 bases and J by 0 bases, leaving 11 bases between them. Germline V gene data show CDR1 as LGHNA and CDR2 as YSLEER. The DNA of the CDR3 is TGCGCCAGCAGCCAAGATATGAGGGCCTCTAACTATGGCTACACCTTC. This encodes CASSQDMRASNYGYTF.

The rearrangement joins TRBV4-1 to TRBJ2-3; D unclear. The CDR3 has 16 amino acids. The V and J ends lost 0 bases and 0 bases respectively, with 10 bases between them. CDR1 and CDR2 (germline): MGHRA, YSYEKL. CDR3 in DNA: TGCGCCAGCAGCCAAGAGGTGGCGGCTAGCACAGATACGCAGTATTTT. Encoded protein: CASSQEVAASTDTQYF.

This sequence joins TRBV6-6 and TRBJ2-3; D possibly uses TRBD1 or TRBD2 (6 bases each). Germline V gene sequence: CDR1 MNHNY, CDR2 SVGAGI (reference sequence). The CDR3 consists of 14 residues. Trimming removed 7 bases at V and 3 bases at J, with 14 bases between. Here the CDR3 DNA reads TGTGCCAGCACACAGGGTGGAGGGACAGATACGCAGTATTTT. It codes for CASTQGGGTDTQYF.